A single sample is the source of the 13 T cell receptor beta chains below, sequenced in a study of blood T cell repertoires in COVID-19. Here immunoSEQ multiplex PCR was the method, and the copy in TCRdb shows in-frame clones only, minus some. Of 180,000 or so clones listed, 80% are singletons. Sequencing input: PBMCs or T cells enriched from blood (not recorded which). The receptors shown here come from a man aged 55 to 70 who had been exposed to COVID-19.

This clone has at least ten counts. This CDR3 is CASSTGTGETQYF. The CDR3 DNA sequence: TGTGCCAGTTCTACCGGGACAGGAGAGACCCAGTACTTC. This sequence joins TRBV19 and TRBJ2-5; 8 bases align to TRBD1. This CDR3 has 13 residues. Trimming cost V 8 bases and J 4 bases; bases outside gene matches: 6. Germline CDR1 reads LNHDA; CDR2 reads SQIVND (reference sequence).

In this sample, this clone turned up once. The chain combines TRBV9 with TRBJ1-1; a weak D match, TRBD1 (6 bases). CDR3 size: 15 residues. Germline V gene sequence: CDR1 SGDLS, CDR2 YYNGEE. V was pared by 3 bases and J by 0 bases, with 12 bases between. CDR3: CASSAQGAVNTEAFF. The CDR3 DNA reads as TGTGCCAGCAGCGCACAGGGAGCGGTGAACACTGAAGCTTTCTTT.

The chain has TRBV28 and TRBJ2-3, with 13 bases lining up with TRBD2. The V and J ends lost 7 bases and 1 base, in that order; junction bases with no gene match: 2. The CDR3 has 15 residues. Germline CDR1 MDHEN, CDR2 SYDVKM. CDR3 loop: CASKGTSGGTDTQYF. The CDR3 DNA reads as TGTGCCAGCAAAGGGACTAGCGGGGGCACAGATACGCAGTATTTT. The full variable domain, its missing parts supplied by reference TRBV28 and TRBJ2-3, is DVKVTQSSRYLVKRTGEKVFLECVQDMDHENMFWYRQDPGLGLRLIYFSYDVKMKEKGDIPEGYSVSREKKERFSLILESASTNQTSMYLCASKGTSGGTDTQYFGPGTRLTVL.

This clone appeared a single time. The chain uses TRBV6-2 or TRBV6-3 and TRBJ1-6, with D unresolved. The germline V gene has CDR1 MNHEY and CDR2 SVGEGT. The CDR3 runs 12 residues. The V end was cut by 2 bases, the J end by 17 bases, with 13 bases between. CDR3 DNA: TGTGCCAGCAGTTACAATGTCGGCCGGGTCCACTTT. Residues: CASSYNVGRVHF.

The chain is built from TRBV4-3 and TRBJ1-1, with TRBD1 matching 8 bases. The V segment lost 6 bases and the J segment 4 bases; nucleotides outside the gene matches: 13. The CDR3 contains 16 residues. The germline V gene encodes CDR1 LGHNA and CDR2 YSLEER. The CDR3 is CASSLGQGRDTTEAFF. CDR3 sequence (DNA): TGCGCCAGCAGTCTAGGACAGGGACGGGATACCACTGAAGCTTTCTTT.

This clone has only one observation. CDR3 coding DNA: TGTGCCAGCAGCTTAGTTACGGGAGGAGGCAATGAGCAGTTCTTC. Translating gives CASSLVTGGGNEQFF. This sequence joins TRBV7-9 and TRBJ2-1; 7 bases fit TRBD2. This CDR3 contains 15 residues. Per the germline V gene, CDR1 is SEHNR and CDR2 is FQNEAQ (reference sequence). Trimming took 1 base from V and 6 from J; bases not matched to a gene: 6.

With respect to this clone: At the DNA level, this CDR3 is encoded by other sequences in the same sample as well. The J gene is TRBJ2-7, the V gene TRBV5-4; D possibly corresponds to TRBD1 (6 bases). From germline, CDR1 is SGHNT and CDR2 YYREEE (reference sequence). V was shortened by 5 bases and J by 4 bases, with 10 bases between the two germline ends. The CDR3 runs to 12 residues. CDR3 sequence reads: CASSSQGYEQYF. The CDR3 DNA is TGTGCCAGCAGTTCACAGGGTTACGAGCAGTACTTC.

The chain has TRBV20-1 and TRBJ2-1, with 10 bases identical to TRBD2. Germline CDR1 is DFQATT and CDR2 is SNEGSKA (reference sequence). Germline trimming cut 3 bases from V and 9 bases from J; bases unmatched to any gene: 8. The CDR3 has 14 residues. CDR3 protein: CSASPSGRVGEQFF. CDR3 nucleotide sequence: TGCAGTGCTAGTCCCAGCGGGAGGGTGGGTGAGCAGTTCTTC.

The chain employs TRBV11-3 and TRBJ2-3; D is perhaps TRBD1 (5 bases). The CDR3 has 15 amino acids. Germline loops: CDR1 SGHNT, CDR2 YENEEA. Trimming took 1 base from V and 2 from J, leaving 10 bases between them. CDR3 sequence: CASSLATGFTDTQYF. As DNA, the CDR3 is TGTGCCAGCAGCTTAGCAACAGGCTTCACAGATACGCAGTATTTT. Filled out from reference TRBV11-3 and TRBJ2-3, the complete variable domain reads EAGVVQSPRYKIIEKKQPVAFWCNPISGHNTLYWYLQNLGQGPELLIRYENEEAVDDSQLPKDRFSAERLKGVDSTLKIQPAELGDSAVYLCASSLATGFTDTQYFGPGTRLTVL.

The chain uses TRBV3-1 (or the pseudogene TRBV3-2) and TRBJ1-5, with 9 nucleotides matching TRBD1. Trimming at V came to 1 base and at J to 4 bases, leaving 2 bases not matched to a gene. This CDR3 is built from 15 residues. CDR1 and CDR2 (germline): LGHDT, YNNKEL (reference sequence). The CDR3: CASSQGQGGNQPQHF. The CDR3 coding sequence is TGTGCCAGCAGCCAAGGACAGGGGGGGAATCAGCCCCAGCATTTT.

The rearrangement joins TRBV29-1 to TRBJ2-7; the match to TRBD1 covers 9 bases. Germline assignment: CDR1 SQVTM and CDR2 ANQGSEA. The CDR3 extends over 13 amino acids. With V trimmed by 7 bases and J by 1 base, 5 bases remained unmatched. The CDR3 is CSAAGTGSYEQYF. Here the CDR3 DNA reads TGCAGCGCCGCCGGGACAGGGTCCTACGAGCAGTACTTC.

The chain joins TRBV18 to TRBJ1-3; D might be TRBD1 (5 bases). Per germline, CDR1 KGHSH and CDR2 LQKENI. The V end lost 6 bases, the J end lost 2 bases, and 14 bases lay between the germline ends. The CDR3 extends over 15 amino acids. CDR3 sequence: CASSPLGQTGNTIYF. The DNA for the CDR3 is TGTGCCAGCTCTCCCTTGGGGCAGACTGGAAACACCATATATTTT.

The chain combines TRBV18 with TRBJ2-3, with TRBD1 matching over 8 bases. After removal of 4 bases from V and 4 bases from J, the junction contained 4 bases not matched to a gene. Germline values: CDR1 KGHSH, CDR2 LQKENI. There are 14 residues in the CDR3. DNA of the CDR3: TGTGCCAGCTCACACGAACAGGGGGCAGATACGCAGTATTTT. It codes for CASSHEQGADTQYF.